These 27 T cell receptor beta chains originate from one sample sequenced in a study of identical twins' blood T cells. TCRdb processed the 5' RACE reads anew with MiXCR; each CDR3 protein has one entry. The sample has roughly 340,000 distinct CDR3 sequences, about 28% seen once. Material for sequencing was PBMCs. Source of these receptors: a woman aged 18 to 55 in good health.

This clonotype turned up a few times. The J gene is TRBJ1-6, the V gene TRBV3-1, with D hard to call. V shed 1 base and J shed 13 bases, with 5 bases lying between them. The germline CDR1 and CDR2 sequences are LGHDT and YNNKEL (reference sequence). This CDR3 contains 11 residues. CDR3 loop: CASSQGAPLHF. CDR3 nucleotides: TGTGCCAGCAGCCAAGGTGCGCCCCTCCACTTT. Together with reference TRBV3-1 and TRBJ1-6, the CDR3 gives the full variable domain: DTAVSQTPKYLVTQMGNDKSIKCEQNLGHDTMYWYKQDSKKFLKIMFSYNNKELIINETVPNRFSPKSPDKAHLNLHINSLELGDSAVYFCASSQGAPLHFGNGTRLTVT.

This clonotype was detected ten times or more. This rearrangement joins TRBV6-5 to TRBJ1-1, with 7 nucleotides matching TRBD1. V shed 4 bases and J 1 base; nucleotides not matched to a gene: 9. This CDR3 contains 16 residues. The germline V gene has CDR1 MNHEY and CDR2 SVGAGI. CDR3 in DNA: TGTGCCAGCAGTTCGTTGACAGGGTACCAGAACACTGAAGCTTTCTTT. The encoded protein is CASSSLTGYQNTEAFF.

The J gene is TRBJ2-7, the V gene TRBV20-1; D call uncertain. This CDR3 is built from 14 residues. The germline V gene encodes CDR1 DFQATT and CDR2 SNEGSKA (reference sequence). The V and J ends lost 2 bases and 6 bases respectively, with 17 bases between them. CDR3 nucleotides: TGCAGTGCTAGACCCGAGACCTTATTCTGCGAGCAGTACTTC. Translation gives CSARPETLFCEQYF.

This clonotype has more than one count but fewer than ten. The chain links TRBV5-1 to TRBJ2-5; D is ambiguous. The CDR3 runs 13 residues. Germline CDR1 reads SGHRS; CDR2 reads YFSETQ. V was pared by 4 bases and J by 2 bases, with 9 bases between. CDR3 residues: CASSAAVQETQYF. In DNA form, the CDR3 reads TGCGCCAGCAGCGCCGCAGTGCAAGAGACCCAGTACTTC.

The chain carries TRBV27 and TRBJ2-2; 11 nucleotides agree with TRBD2. V lost 6 bases to trimming and J lost 5 bases; unmatched junction nucleotides: 8. Germline CDR1 MNHEY, CDR2 SMNVEV (reference sequence). This CDR3 spans 16 amino acids. The CDR3 DNA sequence: TGTGCCAGCAGAGCCCTAGCGGGAGGAGGGACCGGGGAGCTGTTTTTT. This gives the protein CASRALAGGGTGELFF.

The sample holds a few counts of this clonotype. The chain joins TRBV24-1 to TRBJ1-2, with a tentative D call TRBD1 (5 bases). In germline, CDR1 is KGHDR, CDR2 SFDVKD. The CDR3 extends over 14 amino acids. The V gene lost 4 bases and the J gene lost 3 bases, with 11 bases spanning the gap. The CDR3 nucleotides read TGTGCCACCAGTGACCCCACCAGGGACTATGGCTACACCTTC. It translates to CATSDPTRDYGYTF.

This sequence joins TRBV5-1 and TRBJ1-2; D not resolved. Germline V lookup: CDR1 SGHRS, CDR2 YFSETQ. The CDR3 extends over 13 amino acids. V lost 4 bases and J lost 8, with 15 bases in between. Here the CDR3 DNA reads TGCGCCAGCAGCCTTCGGACCCAAGGGGGCTACACCTTC. This translates into CASSLRTQGGYTF.

The V gene is TRBV12-5, the J gene TRBJ2-2, with D unresolved. Between the trimmed V and J ends, which lost 1 base and 4 bases, there was a span of 10 bases. CDR1 LGHNT and CDR2 FRNRAP come from the germline V gene. This CDR3 is 15 amino acids long. The CDR3 spells CASGLGQFGTGELFF. CDR3 nucleotide sequence: TGTGCTAGTGGTTTGGGCCAGTTCGGCACCGGGGAGCTGTTTTTT.

This clonotype has a count of ten or more. This sequence joins TRBV7-9 and TRBJ1-2; D is ambiguous. Germline V lookup: CDR1 SEHNR, CDR2 FQNEAQ (reference sequence). There are 14 residues in the CDR3. Trimming removed 2 bases from V and 7 bases from J, with 14 bases in between. The CDR3 reads CASSLSGMDRGYTF. CDR3 DNA: TGTGCCAGCAGCTTAAGCGGAATGGACCGTGGCTACACCTTC.

This clonotype was picked up many times. This rearrangement joins TRBV10-3 to TRBJ1-1; possible D gene TRBD1, 6 bases. The CDR3 has 15 amino acids. V gave up 2 bases and J gave up 9 bases, with 19 bases separating them. CDR1 is ENHRY and CDR2 is SYGVKD in the germline V gene. The CDR3 here is CAISEQDTGSRQAFF. The CDR3 coding sequence is TGTGCCATCAGTGAGCAAGATACAGGGTCAAGGCAAGCTTTCTTT.

This clonotype was detected only a few times. V is TRBV27 and J is TRBJ2-2; no definite D call. This CDR3 spans 14 amino acids. V was cut by 4 bases and J by 3 bases, with 9 bases left in between. The germline V gene has CDR1 MNHEY and CDR2 SMNVEV (reference sequence). The CDR3 region has the DNA TGTGCCAGCAGTTGGTCCTTATACACCGGGGAGCTGTTTTTT. This translates into CASSWSLYTGELFF.

The chain uses TRBV25-1 and TRBJ1-2, with 9 nucleotides matching TRBD1. Germline V lookup: CDR1 MGHDK, CDR2 SYGVNS. The ends lost 1 base at V and 7 bases at J; junction bases unmatched: 7. The CDR3 totals 15 residues. For the CDR3, the DNA is TGTGCCAGCAGTGAATCCCGGACAGGGGAAGGTGGCTACACCTTC. It encodes CASSESRTGEGGYTF.

As for this clonotype: A much larger clone differs from this one at a single base, so this may be a read error. This chain connects TRBV6-5 to TRBJ2-1; TRBD2 matches at 7 bases. Germline V gene data show CDR1 as MNHEY and CDR2 as SVGAGI. This CDR3 is 15 amino acids long. The CDR3 loop reads CASSLSGILFNDQFF. Here the CDR3 DNA reads TGTGCCAGCAGTTTAAGCGGGATTTTGTTCAATGATCAGTTCTTC.

This clonotype was seen more than once but under ten times. This chain joins TRBV18 and TRBJ2-1; TRBD1 matches 9 bases. Trimming removed 6 bases from V and 7 bases from J; junction bases left unmatched: 10. Germline V gene sequence: CDR1 KGHSH, CDR2 LQKENI. The CDR3 sequence is 15 residues long. The DNA of the CDR3 is TGTGCCAGCTCGCTAAACAGGGGGCTAGGAAATGAGCAGTTCTTC. It codes for CASSLNRGLGNEQFF.

V and J are TRBV5-1 and TRBJ1-1, with D perhaps matching TRBD1 (5 bases). Trimming left V 2 bases short and J 0 bases short, with 14 bases between. There are 16 residues in the CDR3. From germline, CDR1 is SGHRS and CDR2 YFSETQ. The CDR3 sequence is CASSFAGQDLNTEAFF. The CDR3 DNA follows: TGCGCCAGCAGCTTTGCAGGGCAAGATTTGAACACTGAAGCTTTCTTT. Based on the CDR3 plus reference TRBV5-1 and TRBJ1-1, the full variable domain is KAGVTQTPRYLIKTRGQQVTLSCSPISGHRSVSWYQQTPGQGLQFLFEYFSETQRNKGNFPGRFSGRQFSNSRSEMNVSTLELGDSALYLCASSFAGQDLNTEAFFGQGTRLTVV.

Turning to this clonotype: With a much larger clone just one base away, this may be a read error. As the CDR3 is not closed by the conserved phenylalanine or tryptophan, this likely results from a read error. V usage is TRBV11-2 and J usage is TRBJ1-1, with TRBD1 identical over 9 bases. V dropped 5 bases and J dropped 0; count of bases not matched to a gene: 7. Germline V gives CDR1 SGHAT, CDR2 FQNNGV. The CDR3 runs to 16 residues. The CDR3 coding sequence is TGTGCCAGCAGCCTGGACAGGGGCCTAATGAACACTGAAGCTTTCTCT. This gives the protein CASSLDRGLMNTEAFS.

This clonotype was counted a few times. The DNA for the CDR3 is TGTGCCACCACTTCCCAGACGGGCGACACAGATACGCAGTATTTT. This gives the protein CATTSQTGDTDTQYF. The V gene is TRBV6-5, the J gene TRBJ2-3; D uncertain. This CDR3 is 15 amino acids long. Trimming took 10 bases from V and 2 from J, leaving 19 bases between them. The V gene's germline CDR1 is MNHEY and CDR2 SVGAGI.

This clonotype was recorded at least ten times. The rearrangement uses TRBV5-1 and TRBJ1-1, with D perhaps matching TRBD1 (6 bases). Germline CDR1 reads SGHRS; CDR2 reads YFSETQ. V lost 4 bases, J lost 4 bases, and 17 bases lay in between. The CDR3 covers 15 residues. In nucleotides, the CDR3 is TGCGCCAGCAGCGCCCAGGGGATTGGTGGCACTGAAGCTTTCTTT. The encoded protein is CASSAQGIGGTEAFF. Filled out from reference TRBV5-1 and TRBJ1-1, the complete variable domain reads KAGVTQTPRYLIKTRGQQVTLSCSPISGHRSVSWYQQTPGQGLQFLFEYFSETQRNKGNFPGRFSGRQFSNSRSEMNVSTLELGDSALYLCASSAQGIGGTEAFFGQGTRLTVV.

This clonotype occurred a few times. The chain employs TRBV5-1 and TRBJ2-1; 8 bases match TRBD2. The V and J ends lost 0 bases and 7 bases, in that order; junction bases with no gene match: 6. Germline CDR1 and CDR2: SGHRS and YFSETQ. The CDR3 spans 15 residues. The CDR3 here is CASSLVVGGGNEQFF. CDR3 sequence (DNA): TGCGCCAGCAGCTTGGTGGTCGGGGGGGGAAATGAGCAGTTCTTC.

The chain combines TRBV25-1 with TRBJ2-7; 8 nucleotides align to TRBD1. This CDR3 is built from 13 residues. From germline, CDR1 is MGHDK and CDR2 SYGVNS. The V gene end was trimmed by 4 bases and the J gene end by 4 bases; junction bases not matched to a gene: 3. As DNA, the CDR3 is TGTGCCAGCAGTGCCCAGGGGGCGTACGAGCAGTACTTC. This encodes CASSAQGAYEQYF.

In this sample, this clonotype turned up a few times. The chain links TRBV7-3 to TRBJ2-2; no definite D call. The CDR3 is made up of 14 amino acids. Trimming took off 1 base at V and 6 bases at J, with 9 bases between the two ends. Germline-derived CDR1 and CDR2 are SGHTA and FQGTGA. Here the CDR3 DNA reads TGTGCCAGCAGCTTAAATCGAGAGTCCGGGGAGCTGTTTTTT. This codes for CASSLNRESGELFF.

This clonotype was counted only a few times. This chain uses TRBV6-5 with TRBJ1-5; D is uncertain. Trimming stripped 9 bases from V and 0 bases from J, with 12 bases between. CDR1 and CDR2 (germline): MNHEY, SVGAGI. There are 14 residues in the CDR3. The CDR3 bases are TGTGCCAGTCGCGGACTGAATAGCAATCAGCCCCAGCATTTT. This translates into CASRGLNSNQPQHF.

This clonotype was picked up many times. V usage is TRBV7-2 and J usage is TRBJ1-2, with D maybe TRBD1 (5 bases). CDR1 and CDR2 from the germline V gene are SGHTA and FQGNSA. The CDR3 has 12 residues. Trimming stripped 3 bases from V and 4 bases from J, with 6 bases between. CDR3 protein: CASSFGTYGYTF. The CDR3 DNA is TGTGCCAGCAGCTTCGGGACCTATGGCTACACCTTC.

The V and J genes are TRBV20-1 and TRBJ1-2; no clear D gene. The V end lost 7 bases, the J end lost 6 bases, and 9 bases lay between the germline ends. The germline V gene has CDR1 DFQATT and CDR2 SNEGSKA (reference sequence). CDR3 length: 10 residues. The CDR3 DNA reads TGCAGTGTTCCAAGTGATGGCTACACCTTC. It is translated as CSVPSDGYTF.

This clonotype was found a few times. The chain couples TRBV20-1 to TRBJ2-7; tentatively, D is TRBD1 (6 bases). CDR1 and CDR2 from the germline V gene are DFQATT and SNEGSKA (reference sequence). The CDR3 is made up of 14 amino acids. V shed 3 bases and J shed 0 bases, with 12 bases lying between them. In nucleotides, the CDR3 is TGCAGTGCTAGCAGTGGGGACATCTCCTACGAGCAGTACTTC. Translating it yields CSASSGDISYEQYF.

The chain has TRBV29-1 and TRBJ1-2; 9 nucleotides match TRBD1. The junction had 5 bases not matched to a gene; V was cut back by 5 bases and J by 7 bases. Per the germline V gene, CDR1 is SQVTM and CDR2 is ANQGSEA. CDR3 size: 12 residues. The CDR3 spells CSVPGQGAGYTF. Here the CDR3 DNA reads TGCAGCGTTCCGGGACAGGGAGCTGGCTACACCTTC.

This clonotype showed up just a few times. V usage is TRBV18 and J usage is TRBJ1-5, with a tentative D call TRBD1 (5 bases). Germline V gives CDR1 KGHSH, CDR2 LQKENI. The CDR3 consists of 15 residues. V was pared by 1 base and J by 6 bases, with 13 bases between. CDR3: CASSPQGAGTQPQHF. As DNA, the CDR3 is TGTGCCAGCTCACCACAAGGTGCAGGGACTCAGCCCCAGCATTTT. The whole variable domain, filled in from reference TRBV18 and TRBJ1-5, reads NAGVMQNPRHLVRRRGQEARLRCSPMKGHSHVYWYRQLPEEGLKFMVYLQKENIIDESGMPKERFSAEFPKEGPSILRIQQVVRGDSAAYFCASSPQGAGTQPQHFGDGTRLSIL.